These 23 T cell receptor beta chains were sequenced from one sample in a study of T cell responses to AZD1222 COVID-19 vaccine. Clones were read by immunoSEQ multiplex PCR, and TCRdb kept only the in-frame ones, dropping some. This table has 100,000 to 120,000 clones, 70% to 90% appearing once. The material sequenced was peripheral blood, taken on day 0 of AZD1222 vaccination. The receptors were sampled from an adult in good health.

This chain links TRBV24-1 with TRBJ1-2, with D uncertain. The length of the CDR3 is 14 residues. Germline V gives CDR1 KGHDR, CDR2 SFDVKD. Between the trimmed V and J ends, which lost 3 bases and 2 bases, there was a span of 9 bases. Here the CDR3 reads CATSDPTKNYGYTF. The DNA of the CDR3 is TGTGCCACCAGTGATCCCACTAAGAACTATGGCTACACCTTC.

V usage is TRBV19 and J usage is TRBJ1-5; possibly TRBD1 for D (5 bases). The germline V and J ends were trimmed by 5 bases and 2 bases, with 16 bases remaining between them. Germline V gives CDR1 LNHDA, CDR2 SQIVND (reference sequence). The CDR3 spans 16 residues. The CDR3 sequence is CASSLPNPGRNQPQHF. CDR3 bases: TGTGCCAGTAGTCTTCCTAACCCGGGACGCAATCAGCCCCAGCATTTT.

The CDR3 nucleotides read TGTGCCAGCAGCTTGGGGGGACAGGGCGGTAGTGAGCAGTTCTTC. Translated: CASSLGGQGGSEQFF. The chain links TRBV7-9 to TRBJ2-1, with TRBD1 identical over 9 bases. V dropped 3 bases and J dropped 9; count of bases not matched to a gene: 9. Germline V gives CDR1 SEHNR, CDR2 FQNEAQ (reference sequence). This CDR3 is 15 amino acids long. Variable domain in full (rest from reference TRBV7-9 and TRBJ2-1): DTGVSQNPRHKITKRGQNVTFRCDPISEHNRLYWYRQTLGQGPEFLTYFQNEAQLEKSRLLSDRFSAERPKGSFSTLEIQRTEQGDSAMYLCASSLGGQGGSEQFFGPGTRLTVL.

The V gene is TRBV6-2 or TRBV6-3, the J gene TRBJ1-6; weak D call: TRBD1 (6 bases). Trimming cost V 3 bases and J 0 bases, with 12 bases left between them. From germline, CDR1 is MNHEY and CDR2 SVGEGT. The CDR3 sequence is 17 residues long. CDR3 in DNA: TGTGCCAGCAGTTATACAGGGCCTAGCTCCTATAATTCACCCCTCCACTTT. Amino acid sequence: CASSYTGPSSYNSPLHF.

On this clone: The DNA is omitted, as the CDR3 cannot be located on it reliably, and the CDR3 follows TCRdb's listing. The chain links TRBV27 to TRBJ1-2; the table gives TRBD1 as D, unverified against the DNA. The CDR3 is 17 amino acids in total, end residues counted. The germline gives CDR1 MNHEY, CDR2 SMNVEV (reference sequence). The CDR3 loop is CASSSSGQGPLAYGYTF.

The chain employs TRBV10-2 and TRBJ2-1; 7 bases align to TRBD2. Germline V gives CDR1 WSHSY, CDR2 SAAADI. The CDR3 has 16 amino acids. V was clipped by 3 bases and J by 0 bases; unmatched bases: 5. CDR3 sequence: CASSENPSGSYNEQFF. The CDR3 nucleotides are TGCGCCAGCAGTGAAAACCCTAGCGGCTCCTACAATGAGCAGTTCTTC.

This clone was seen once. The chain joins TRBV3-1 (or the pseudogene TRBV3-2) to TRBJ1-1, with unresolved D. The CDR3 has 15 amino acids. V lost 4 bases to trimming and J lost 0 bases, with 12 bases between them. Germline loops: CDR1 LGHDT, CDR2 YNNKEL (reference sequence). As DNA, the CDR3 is TGTGCCAGCAGCCTGGGAGTTTTTATGAACACTGAAGCTTTCTTT. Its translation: CASSLGVFMNTEAFF.

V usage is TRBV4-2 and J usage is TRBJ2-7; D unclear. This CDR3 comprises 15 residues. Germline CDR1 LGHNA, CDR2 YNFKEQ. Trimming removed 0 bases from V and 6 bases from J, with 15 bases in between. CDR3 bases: TGTGCCAGCAGCCAAGATGAAAGCTTCGTCGGCGAGCAGTACTTC. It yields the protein CASSQDESFVGEQYF.

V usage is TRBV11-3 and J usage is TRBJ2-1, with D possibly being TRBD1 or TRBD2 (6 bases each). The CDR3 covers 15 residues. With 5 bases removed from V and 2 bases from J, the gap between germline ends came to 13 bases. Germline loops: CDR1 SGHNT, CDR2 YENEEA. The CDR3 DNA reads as TGTGCCAGCAGCGGGCCGGGGGCCCCCTACAATGAGCAGTTCTTC. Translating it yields CASSGPGAPYNEQFF.

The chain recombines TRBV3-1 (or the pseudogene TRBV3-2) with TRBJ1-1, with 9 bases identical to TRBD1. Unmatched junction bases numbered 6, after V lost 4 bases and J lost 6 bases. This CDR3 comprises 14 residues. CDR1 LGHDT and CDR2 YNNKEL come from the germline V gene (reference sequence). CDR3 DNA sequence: TGTGCCAGCAGCCTGACAGGGGGGATAGCTGAAGCTTTCTTT. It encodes CASSLTGGIAEAFF.

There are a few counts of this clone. CDR3 sequence reads: CASSRLGGTEGEDTQYF. CDR3 nucleotide sequence: TGTGCCAGCAGCCGGTTAGGTGGGACCGAGGGGGAAGATACGCAGTATTTT. The chain employs TRBV4-2 and TRBJ2-3, with D possibly being TRBD1 (6 bases). Germline assignment: CDR1 LGHNA and CDR2 YNFKEQ. The CDR3 is made up of 17 amino acids. V lost 4 bases and J 5 bases, leaving 22 bases between the germline ends.

The CDR3 loop reads CASSFQKGEGETQYF. CDR3 bases: TGTGCCAGCAGCTTCCAAAAGGGGGAGGGGGAGACCCAGTACTTC. This chain connects TRBV7-2 to TRBJ2-5; possibly TRBD2 for D (7 bases). From germline, CDR1 is SGHTA and CDR2 FQGNSA. The V and J ends lost 3 bases and 5 bases respectively, with 16 bases between them. The CDR3 loop spans 15 amino acids.

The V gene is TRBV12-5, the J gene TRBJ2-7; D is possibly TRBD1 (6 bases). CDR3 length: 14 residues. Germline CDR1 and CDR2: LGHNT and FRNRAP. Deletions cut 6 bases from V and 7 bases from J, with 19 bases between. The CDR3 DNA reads TGTGCTAGTGGCCAAGGGGGACCTTCGGGAGAGCAGTACTTC. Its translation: CASGQGGPSGEQYF.

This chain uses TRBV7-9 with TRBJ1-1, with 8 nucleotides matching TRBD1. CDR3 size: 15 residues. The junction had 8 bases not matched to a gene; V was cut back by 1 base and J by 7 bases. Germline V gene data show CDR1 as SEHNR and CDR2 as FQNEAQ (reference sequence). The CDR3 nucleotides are TGTGCCAGCAGCTTAGACCAGGGGGCAAATAGTGAAGCTTTCTTT. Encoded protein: CASSLDQGANSEAFF. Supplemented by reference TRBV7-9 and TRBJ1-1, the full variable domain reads DTGVSQNPRHKITKRGQNVTFRCDPISEHNRLYWYRQTLGQGPEFLTYFQNEAQLEKSRLLSDRFSAERPKGSFSTLEIQRTEQGDSAMYLCASSLDQGANSEAFFGQGTRLTVV.

The CDR3: CARAGDYGYTF. DNA for the CDR3: TGTGCCAGGGCGGGCGACTATGGCTACACCTTC. The V gene is TRBV12-3 or TRBV12-4, the J gene TRBJ1-2; no firm D call. CDR3 length: 11 residues. Trimming removed 9 bases at V and 3 bases at J, with 8 bases between.

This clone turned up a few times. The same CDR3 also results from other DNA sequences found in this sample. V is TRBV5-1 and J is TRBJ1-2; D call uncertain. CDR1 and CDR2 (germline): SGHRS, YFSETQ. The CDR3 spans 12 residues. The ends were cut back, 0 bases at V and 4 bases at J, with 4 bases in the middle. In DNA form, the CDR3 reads TGCGCCAGCAGCTTGGACACCTATGGCTACACCTTC. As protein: CASSLDTYGYTF.

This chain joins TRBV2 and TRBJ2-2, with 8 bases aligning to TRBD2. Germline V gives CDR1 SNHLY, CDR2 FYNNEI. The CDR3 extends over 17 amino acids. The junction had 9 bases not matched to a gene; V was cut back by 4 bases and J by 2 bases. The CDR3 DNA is TGTGCCAGCAGTGTACGAAGGAGCGGGGGAAACACCGGGGAGCTGTTTTTT. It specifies CASSVRRSGGNTGELFF.

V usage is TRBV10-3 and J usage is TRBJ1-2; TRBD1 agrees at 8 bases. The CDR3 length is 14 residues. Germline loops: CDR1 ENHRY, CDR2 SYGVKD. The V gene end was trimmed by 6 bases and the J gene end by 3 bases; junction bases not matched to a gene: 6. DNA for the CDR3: TGTGCCATCAGGGGTCAGGGGGCTGACTATGGCTACACCTTC. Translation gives CAIRGQGADYGYTF.

The CDR3 DNA reads TGCGCCAGCAGCCAAGACCCTAGCGGCCTTGGGGACAATGAGCAGTTCTTC. This gives the protein CASSQDPSGLGDNEQFF. The chain uses TRBV4-3 and TRBJ2-1; 7 bases line up with TRBD2. The CDR3 runs to 17 residues. V lost 0 bases, J lost 5 bases, and 10 bases stayed unmatched. Germline V gene lookup returns CDR1 LGHNA and CDR2 YSLEER.

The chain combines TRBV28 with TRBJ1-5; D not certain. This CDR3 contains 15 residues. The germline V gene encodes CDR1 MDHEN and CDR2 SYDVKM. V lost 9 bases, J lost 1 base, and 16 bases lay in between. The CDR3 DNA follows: TGTGCCAGTAGCTTCGGGGTTATGAGCAATCAGCCCCAGCATTTT. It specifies CASSFGVMSNQPQHF.

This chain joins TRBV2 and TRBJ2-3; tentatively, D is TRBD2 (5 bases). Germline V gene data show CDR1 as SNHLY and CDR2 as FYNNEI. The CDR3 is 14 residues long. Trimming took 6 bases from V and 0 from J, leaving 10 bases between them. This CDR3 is CASSLTRSTDTQYF. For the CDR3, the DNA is TGTGCCAGCAGCCTTACTAGGAGCACAGATACGCAGTATTTT.

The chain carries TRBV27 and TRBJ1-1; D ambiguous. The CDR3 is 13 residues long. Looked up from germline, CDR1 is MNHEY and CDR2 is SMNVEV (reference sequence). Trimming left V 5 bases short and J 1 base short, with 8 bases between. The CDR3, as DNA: TGTGCCAGCAGTAACGCCCCGAACACTGAAGCTTTCTTT. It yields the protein CASSNAPNTEAFF.

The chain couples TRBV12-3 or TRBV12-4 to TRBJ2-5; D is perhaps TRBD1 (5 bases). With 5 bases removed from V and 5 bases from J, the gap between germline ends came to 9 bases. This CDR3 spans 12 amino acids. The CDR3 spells CASSGRGETQYF. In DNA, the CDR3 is TGTGCCAGCAGTGGAAGGGGTGAGACCCAGTACTTC.